This entry concerns a single T cell receptor (beta chain). This sample was taken from a study of identical twins. The V end lost 1 base, the J end lost 5 bases, and 12 bases lay between the germline ends. The length of the CDR3 is 15 residues. Germline V gene sequence: CDR1 SGHTA, CDR2 FQGTGA. In TCRdb, the 5' RACE reads were re-called with MiXCR into one record per CDR3 protein. This table holds 450,000 or so distinct CDR3 sequences, approximately 14% found once. This same sample was also taken into another study, of yellow fever vaccine responses in identical twins.

The specimen sequenced was CD4+ T cells sorted from blood. V is TRBV7-3 and J is TRBJ2-1; the D is unclear. This clonotype originated in a young woman in good health. The CDR3 DNA follows: TGTGCCAGCAGCTTAAGAGCAGGATACGACAATGAGCAGTTCTTC. Translation: CASSLRAGYDNEQFF.